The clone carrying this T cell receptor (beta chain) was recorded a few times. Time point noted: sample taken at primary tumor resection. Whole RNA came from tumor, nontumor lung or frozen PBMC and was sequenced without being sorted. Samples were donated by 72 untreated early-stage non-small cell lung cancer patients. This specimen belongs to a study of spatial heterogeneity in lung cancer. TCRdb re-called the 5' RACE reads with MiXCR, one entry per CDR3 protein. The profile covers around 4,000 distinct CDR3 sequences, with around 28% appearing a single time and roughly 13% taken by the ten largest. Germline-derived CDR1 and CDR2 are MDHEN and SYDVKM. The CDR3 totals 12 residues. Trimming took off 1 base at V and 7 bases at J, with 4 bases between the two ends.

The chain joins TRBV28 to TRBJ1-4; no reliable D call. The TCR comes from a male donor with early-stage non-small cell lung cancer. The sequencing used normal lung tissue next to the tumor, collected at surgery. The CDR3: CASSLYVEKLFF. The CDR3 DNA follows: TGTGCCAGCAGTTTATACGTTGAAAAACTGTTTTTT.